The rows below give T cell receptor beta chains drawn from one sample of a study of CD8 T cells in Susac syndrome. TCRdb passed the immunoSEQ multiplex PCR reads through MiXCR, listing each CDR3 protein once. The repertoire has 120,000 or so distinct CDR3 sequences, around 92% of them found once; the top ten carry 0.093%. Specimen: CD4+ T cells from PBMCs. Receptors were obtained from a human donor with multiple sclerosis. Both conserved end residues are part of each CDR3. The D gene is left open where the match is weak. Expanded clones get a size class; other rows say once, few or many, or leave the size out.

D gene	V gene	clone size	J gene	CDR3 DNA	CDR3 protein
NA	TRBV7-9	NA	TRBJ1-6	TGTGCCAGCAGCTACAATAATTCACCCCTCCACTTT	CASSYNNSPLHF
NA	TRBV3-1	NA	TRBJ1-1	TGTGCCAGCAGCCAAGACCCAGGTTACACTGAAGCTTTCTTT	CASSQDPGYTEAFF
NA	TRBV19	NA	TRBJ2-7	TGTGCCAGTAGTATAGATCACCGGGGCTACGAGCAGTACTTC	CASSIDHRGYEQYF
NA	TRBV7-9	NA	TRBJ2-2	TGTGCCAGCAGGGACGTTGGGACCGGGGAGCTGTTTTTT	CASRDVGTGELFF
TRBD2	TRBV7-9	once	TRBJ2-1	TGTGCCAGCAGCAAGTCGTCGGGGGGGCAGAATGAGCAGTTCTTC	CASSKSSGGQNEQFF
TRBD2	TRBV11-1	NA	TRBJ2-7	TGTGCCAGCAGCTTACAGCGGGGGATCTCCTACGAGCAGTACTTC	CASSLQRGISYEQYF
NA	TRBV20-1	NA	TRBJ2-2	TGCAGTGCTAGAGATTCGGGCAAAAACACCGGGGAGCTGTTTTTT	CSARDSGKNTGELFF
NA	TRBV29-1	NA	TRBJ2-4	TGCAGCGCTTCGCCCGGGGGCGAGAACATTCAGTACTTC	CSASPGGENIQYF
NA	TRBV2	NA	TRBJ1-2	TGTGCCAGCAGTGGAGACAGTATTCTCCCTGGCTACACCTTC	CASSGDSILPGYTF
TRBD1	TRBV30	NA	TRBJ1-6	TGTGCCTGGAGGGACTACAGGGGCTCACCCCGGGATAATTCACCCCTCCACTTT	CAWRDYRGSPRDNSPLHF
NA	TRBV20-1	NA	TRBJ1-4	TGCAGTGCTAGAGATCAATTAAATGAAAAACTGTTTTTT	CSARDQLNEKLFF
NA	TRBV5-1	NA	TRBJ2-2	TGCGCCAGCAGCTTTGAGACAGTAAACACCGGGGAGCTGTTTTTT	CASSFETVNTGELFF
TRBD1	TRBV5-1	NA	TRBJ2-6	TGCGCCAGCAGCTCCACGCGTGCCCGGACAGGGACAGGAGGGGCCAACGTCCTGACTTTC	CASSSTRARTGTGGANVLTF
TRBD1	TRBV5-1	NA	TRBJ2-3	TGCGCCAGCGGCCCGGGACAGGGGGCAGATACGCAGTATTTT	CASGPGQGADTQYF
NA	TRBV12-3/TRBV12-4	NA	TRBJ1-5	TGTGCCAGCAGTTTGAACGGCAATCAGCCCCAGCATTTT	CASSLNGNQPQHF
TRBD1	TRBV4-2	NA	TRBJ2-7	TGTGCCAGCAGCCTCCGGACAGGGGTGGACGAGCAGTACTTC	CASSLRTGVDEQYF
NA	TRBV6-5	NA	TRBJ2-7	TGTGCCAGCAGGACCGGTGCTTCCTACGAGCAGTACTTC	CASRTGASYEQYF
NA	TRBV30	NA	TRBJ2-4	TGTGCCTGGAGCGGACGTGGCATTCAGTACTTC	CAWSGRGIQYF
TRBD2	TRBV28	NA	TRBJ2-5	TGTGCCAGCAGTTCCAGCGGGGGGGCCAGGAAGACCCAGTACTTC	CASSSSGGARKTQYF
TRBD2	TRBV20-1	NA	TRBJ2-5	TGCAGTGCTAGTTGGGGGGGGACGGGGGAGACCCAGTACTTC	CSASWGGTGETQYF